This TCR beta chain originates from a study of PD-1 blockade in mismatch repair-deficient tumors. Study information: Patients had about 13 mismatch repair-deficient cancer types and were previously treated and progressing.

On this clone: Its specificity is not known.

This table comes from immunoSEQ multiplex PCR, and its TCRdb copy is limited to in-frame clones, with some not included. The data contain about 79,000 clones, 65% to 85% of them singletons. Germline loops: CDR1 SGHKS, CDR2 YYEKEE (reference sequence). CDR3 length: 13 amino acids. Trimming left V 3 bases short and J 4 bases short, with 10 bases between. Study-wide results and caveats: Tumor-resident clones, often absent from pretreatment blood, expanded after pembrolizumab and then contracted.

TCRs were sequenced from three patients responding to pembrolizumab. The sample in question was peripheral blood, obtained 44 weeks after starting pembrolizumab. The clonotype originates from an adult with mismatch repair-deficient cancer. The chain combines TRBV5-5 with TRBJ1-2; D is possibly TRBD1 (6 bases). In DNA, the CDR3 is TGTGCCAGCAGCTCCGACAGGTTCTATGGCTACACCTTC. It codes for CASSSDRFYGYTF.